This TCR beta chain was sequenced during a study of cytomegalovirus exposure and HLA in healthy donors. Findings of the study overall: A later analysis linked a missense DCLRE1C variant to TCR beta V- and J-gene trimming.

About this clone: Its specificity is not known.

Both 60 Vbeta primers and 13 Jbeta primers went into the PCR. The assay was immunoSEQ multiplex PCR, and TCRdb's table has in-frame clones only and misses some. This table holds fewer than 120,000 clones, about three quarters found once. Germline V CDR1 and CDR2: SGHRS, YFSETQ. CDR3 length: 15 amino acids. The TCR originated in a woman in her sixties in good health and CMV-seropositive. Sequenced input: PBMCs. The V call is TRBV5-1, the J call TRBJ2-5; TRBD1 matches 8 bases. TRBJ2-7 matches the DNA end more closely, so the J call is doubtful. The CDR3: CASSGWDRSSYEQYF. The CDR3 DNA reads TGCGCCAGCAGCGGCTGGGACAGGTCCTCCTACGAGCAGTACTTC.